This T cell receptor beta chain was found in a study of blood T cell repertoires in COVID-19. The overall study: The United States, Italy and Spain provided the acute and convalescent COVID-19 samples. PBMCs, B-cell-depleted T cells, or T cells were the source of the cDNA or gDNA that made up the material.

Per the original data handling: Amplification with reference gene primers provided the estimates of nucleated cell counts. TCRdb's table, derived via immunoSEQ multiplex PCR, lists solely in-frame clones and lacks some. V and J calls plus clone size are reproduced from that table; the DNA served to infer D and trimming. This table holds about 88,000 clones, approximately 89% found once. CDR1 is PRHDT and CDR2 is FYEKMQ in the germline V gene (reference sequence). The V segment lost 5 bases and the J segment 5 bases; nucleotides outside the gene matches: 11. CDR3 size: 18 residues. The sequenced sample consisted of peripheral blood. The V gene is TRBV13, the J gene TRBJ2-3; 15 positions agree with TRBD2. This TCR was sampled from an elderly woman with active COVID-19. In DNA, the CDR3 is TGTGCCAGCAGCCCCGGACTAGCGGGAGGGCCAGATGGAGATACGCAGTATTTT. This gives the protein CASSPGLAGGPDGDTQYF.